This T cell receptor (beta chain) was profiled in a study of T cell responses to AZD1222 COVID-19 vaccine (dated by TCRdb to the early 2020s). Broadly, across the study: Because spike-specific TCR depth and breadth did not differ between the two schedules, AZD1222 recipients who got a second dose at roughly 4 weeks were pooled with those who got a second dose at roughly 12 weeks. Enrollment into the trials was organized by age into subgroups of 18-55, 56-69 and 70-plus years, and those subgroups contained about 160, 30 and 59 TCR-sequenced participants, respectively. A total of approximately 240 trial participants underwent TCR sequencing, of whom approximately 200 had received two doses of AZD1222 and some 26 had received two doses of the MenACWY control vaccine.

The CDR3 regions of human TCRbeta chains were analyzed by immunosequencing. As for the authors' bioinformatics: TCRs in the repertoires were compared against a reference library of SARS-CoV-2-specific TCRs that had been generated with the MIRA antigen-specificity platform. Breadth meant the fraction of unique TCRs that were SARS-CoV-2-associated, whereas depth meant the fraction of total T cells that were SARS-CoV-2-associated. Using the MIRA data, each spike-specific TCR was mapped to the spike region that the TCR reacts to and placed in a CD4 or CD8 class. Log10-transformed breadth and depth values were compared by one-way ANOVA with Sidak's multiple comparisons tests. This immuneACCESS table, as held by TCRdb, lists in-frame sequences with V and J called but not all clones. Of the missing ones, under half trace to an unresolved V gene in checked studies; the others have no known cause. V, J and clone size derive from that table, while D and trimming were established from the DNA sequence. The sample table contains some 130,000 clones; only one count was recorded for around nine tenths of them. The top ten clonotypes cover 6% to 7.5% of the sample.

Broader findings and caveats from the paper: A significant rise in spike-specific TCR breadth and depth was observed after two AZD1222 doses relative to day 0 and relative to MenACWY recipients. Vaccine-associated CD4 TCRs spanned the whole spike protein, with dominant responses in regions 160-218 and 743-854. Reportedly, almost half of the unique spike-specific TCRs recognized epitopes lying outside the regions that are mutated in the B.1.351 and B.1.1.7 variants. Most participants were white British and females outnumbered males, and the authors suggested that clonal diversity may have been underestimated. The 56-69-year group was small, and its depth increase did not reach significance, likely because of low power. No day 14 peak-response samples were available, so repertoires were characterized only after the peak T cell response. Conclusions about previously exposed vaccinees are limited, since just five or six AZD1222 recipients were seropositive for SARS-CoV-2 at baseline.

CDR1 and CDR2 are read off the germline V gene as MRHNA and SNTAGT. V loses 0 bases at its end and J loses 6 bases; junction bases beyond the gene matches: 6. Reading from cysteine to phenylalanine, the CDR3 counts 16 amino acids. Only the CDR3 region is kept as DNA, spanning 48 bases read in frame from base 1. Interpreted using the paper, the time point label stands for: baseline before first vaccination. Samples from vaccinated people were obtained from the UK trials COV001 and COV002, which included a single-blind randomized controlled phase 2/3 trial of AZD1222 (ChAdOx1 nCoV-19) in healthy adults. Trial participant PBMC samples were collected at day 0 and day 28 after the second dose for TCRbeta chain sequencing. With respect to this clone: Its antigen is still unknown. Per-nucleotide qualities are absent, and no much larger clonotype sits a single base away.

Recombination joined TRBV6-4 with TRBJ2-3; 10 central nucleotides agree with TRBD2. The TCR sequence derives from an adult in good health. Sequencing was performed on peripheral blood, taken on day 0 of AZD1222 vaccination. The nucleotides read TGTGCCAGCAGTGACTCGGCTAGCGGGGGAACGGATACGCAGTATTTT. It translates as CASSDSASGGTDTQYF.